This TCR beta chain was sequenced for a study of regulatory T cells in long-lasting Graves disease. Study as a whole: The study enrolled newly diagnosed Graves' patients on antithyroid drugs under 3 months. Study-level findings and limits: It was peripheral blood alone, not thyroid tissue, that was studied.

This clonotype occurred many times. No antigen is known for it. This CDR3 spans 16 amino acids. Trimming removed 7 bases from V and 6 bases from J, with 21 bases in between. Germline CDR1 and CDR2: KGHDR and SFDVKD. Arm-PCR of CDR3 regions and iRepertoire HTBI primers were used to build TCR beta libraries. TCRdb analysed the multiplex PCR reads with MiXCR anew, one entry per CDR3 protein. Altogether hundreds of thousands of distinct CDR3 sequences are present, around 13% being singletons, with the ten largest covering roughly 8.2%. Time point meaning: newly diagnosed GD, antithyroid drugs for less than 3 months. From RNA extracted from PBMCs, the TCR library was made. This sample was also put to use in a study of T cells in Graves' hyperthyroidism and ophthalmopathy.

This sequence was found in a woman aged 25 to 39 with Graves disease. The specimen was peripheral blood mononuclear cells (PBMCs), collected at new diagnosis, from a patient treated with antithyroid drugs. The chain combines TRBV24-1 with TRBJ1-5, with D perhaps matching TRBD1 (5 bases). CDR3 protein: CATRTEVPNPVQPQHF. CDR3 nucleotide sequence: TGTGCCACCAGGACAGAGGTACCCAATCCAGTTCAGCCCCAGCATTTT.